These T cell receptor beta chains were read from a single sample in a study of T cell responses to AZD1222 COVID-19 vaccine. Repertoires were generated with immunoSEQ multiplex PCR, while TCRdb's copy carries only in-frame clones and drops some. The sample consists of about 150,000 clones, around nine tenths of them appearing once. The input for sequencing was peripheral blood, taken on day 0 of AZD1222 vaccination. All receptors come from an adult in good health. CDR3s include the opening cysteine and the closing phenylalanine or tryptophan. Fields, in order: D gene, J gene, V gene, clone size, CDR3 DNA, CDR3 protein. The D gene is left open where the match is weak. Only part of the rows carry a size: once, few, many, or a class if the clone is expanded.

d_call: -
j_call: TRBJ1-2
v_call: TRBV27
clone_size: -
cdr3_nt: TGTGCCAGCAGTTTATCACAGGAGGTTCATGGCTACACCTTC
cdr3_aa: CASSLSQEVHGYTF

d_call: -
j_call: TRBJ2-1
v_call: TRBV6-2/TRBV6-3
clone_size: -
cdr3_nt: TGTGCCAGCAGTACGAAGGACGGGTACAATGAGCAGTTCTTC
cdr3_aa: CASSTKDGYNEQFF

d_call: -
j_call: TRBJ2-1
v_call: TRBV13
clone_size: -
cdr3_nt: TGTGCCAGCAGCGCCACCGGGACCTACAATGAGCAGTTCTTC
cdr3_aa: CASSATGTYNEQFF

d_call: TRBD2
j_call: TRBJ2-2
v_call: TRBV7-9
clone_size: -
cdr3_nt: TGTGCCAGCAGCTTACCTAGCGGCAACACCGGGGAGCTGTTTTTT
cdr3_aa: CASSLPSGNTGELFF

d_call: -
j_call: TRBJ1-5
v_call: TRBV6-2/TRBV6-3
clone_size: -
cdr3_nt: TGTGCCAGCAGCGTCTATTCAACAGGTTTGGGCAATCAGCCCCAGCATTTT
cdr3_aa: CASSVYSTGLGNQPQHF

d_call: TRBD1
j_call: TRBJ1-5
v_call: TRBV12-5
clone_size: -
cdr3_nt: TGTGCTAGTGGTTTGGGACAGGGACAGCCCCAGCATTTT
cdr3_aa: CASGLGQGQPQHF

d_call: TRBD2
j_call: TRBJ2-1
v_call: TRBV3-1/TRBV3-2
clone_size: -
cdr3_nt: TGTGCCAGCAGCTACCTAGCGGGAGTCAATGAGCAGTTCTTC
cdr3_aa: CASSYLAGVNEQFF

d_call: -
j_call: TRBJ2-7
v_call: TRBV7-2
clone_size: -
cdr3_nt: TGTGCCAGCAGCGCCGGCAGGGCGTCCTACGAGCAGTACTTC
cdr3_aa: CASSAGRASYEQYF

d_call: -
j_call: TRBJ2-6
v_call: TRBV5-1
clone_size: -
cdr3_nt: TGCGCCAGCAGCTCGACAGCAGGAATATCTGGGGCCAACGTCCTGACTTTC
cdr3_aa: CASSSTAGISGANVLTF

d_call: -
j_call: TRBJ2-5
v_call: TRBV7-9
clone_size: -
cdr3_nt: TGTGCCAGCGGCGGGCGCTCGGAGACCCAGTACTTC
cdr3_aa: CASGGRSETQYF

d_call: TRBD1
j_call: TRBJ2-7
v_call: TRBV28
clone_size: -
cdr3_nt: TGTGCCAGCAGAGCGACAGGGATGTCCTACGAGCAGTACTTC
cdr3_aa: CASRATGMSYEQYF

d_call: -
j_call: TRBJ1-1
v_call: TRBV25-1
clone_size: -
cdr3_nt: TGTGCCAGCAGTGATTCAAGGGGGGGGAACACTGAAGCTTTCTTT
cdr3_aa: CASSDSRGGNTEAFF

d_call: -
j_call: TRBJ1-6
v_call: TRBV18
clone_size: -
cdr3_nt: TGTGCCAGCTCACTAACCAGTGATTCACCCCTCCACTTT
cdr3_aa: CASSLTSDSPLHF

d_call: -
j_call: TRBJ1-6
v_call: TRBV18
clone_size: -
cdr3_nt: TGTGCCAGCTCACCAGAACGGGCCACCCTCCACTTT
cdr3_aa: CASSPERATLHF

d_call: -
j_call: TRBJ1-4
v_call: TRBV20-1
clone_size: -
cdr3_nt: TGCAGTGCTAGTAGGCAGACTGCAACTAATGAAAAACTGTTTTTT
cdr3_aa: CSASRQTATNEKLFF

d_call: -
j_call: TRBJ2-7
v_call: TRBV5-1
clone_size: -
cdr3_nt: TGCGCCAGCAGCCGAGGGTGGGGGGCTGCCTCCTACGAGCAGTACTTC
cdr3_aa: CASSRGWGAASYEQYF

d_call: -
j_call: TRBJ2-2
v_call: TRBV7-3
clone_size: -
cdr3_nt: TGTGCCAGCAGCTCCCCGACCCACACCGGGGAGCTGTTTTTT
cdr3_aa: CASSSPTHTGELFF

d_call: -
j_call: TRBJ2-2
v_call: TRBV10-1
clone_size: -
cdr3_nt: TGCGCCAGCAGAATGGACTTAAACACCGGGGAGCTGTTTTTT
cdr3_aa: CASRMDLNTGELFF

d_call: TRBD1
j_call: TRBJ1-2
v_call: TRBV5-1
clone_size: -
cdr3_nt: TGCGCCAGCAGCCCCGGGGACAGTCATGGCTACACCTTC
cdr3_aa: CASSPGDSHGYTF

d_call: -
j_call: TRBJ2-2
v_call: TRBV10-3
clone_size: -
cdr3_nt: TGTGCCATCACCAAGGCTGGGGTCGGGGAGCTGTTTTTT
cdr3_aa: CAITKAGVGELFF

d_call: -
j_call: TRBJ2-1
v_call: TRBV6-4
clone_size: -
cdr3_nt: TGTGCCAGCAGTGATGGGGGGCTCGGCTCCTACAATGAGCAGTTCTTC
cdr3_aa: CASSDGGLGSYNEQFF

d_call: -
j_call: TRBJ1-3
v_call: TRBV18
clone_size: -
cdr3_nt: TGTGCCAGCTCACCGCCCACGAGGGCGCCACCCGGAAACACCATATATTTT
cdr3_aa: CASSPPTRAPPGNTIYF

d_call: -
j_call: TRBJ2-7
v_call: TRBV27
clone_size: once
cdr3_nt: TGTGCCAGCAGTTTCGTCCGATCAGGGGAAAGGTACGAGCAGTACTTC
cdr3_aa: CASSFVRSGERYEQYF

d_call: -
j_call: TRBJ1-1
v_call: TRBV10-3
clone_size: -
cdr3_nt: TGTGCCATCAGTACGGAGCGGGGCACTGAAGCTTTCTTT
cdr3_aa: CAISTERGTEAFF

d_call: TRBD2
j_call: TRBJ2-3
v_call: TRBV10-3
clone_size: once
cdr3_nt: TGTGCCATCAAGGGTAGCGGGGGCCGACCAAGCACAGATACGCAGTATTTT
cdr3_aa: CAIKGSGGRPSTDTQYF

d_call: -
j_call: TRBJ2-2
v_call: TRBV7-9
clone_size: few
cdr3_nt: TGTGCCAGCAGCCCCCCCGGGGGGCCGTCAACCGGGGAGCTGTTTTTT
cdr3_aa: CASSPPGGPSTGELFF

d_call: -
j_call: TRBJ1-1
v_call: TRBV6-5
clone_size: -
cdr3_nt: TGTGCCAGCAGTCGGGGACAAATAAGCACTGAAGCTTTCTTT
cdr3_aa: CASSRGQISTEAFF

d_call: -
j_call: TRBJ1-2
v_call: TRBV25-1
clone_size: -
cdr3_nt: TGTGCCAGCAGTGAATATTCAGCCGCCGGTGGCTACACCTTC
cdr3_aa: CASSEYSAAGGYTF

d_call: TRBD2
j_call: TRBJ2-1
v_call: TRBV5-5
clone_size: -
cdr3_nt: TGTGCCAGCAGCTGGGAGGGAGCGGGCTCCTACAATGAGCAGTTCTTC
cdr3_aa: CASSWEGAGSYNEQFF

d_call: -
j_call: TRBJ1-6
v_call: TRBV7-3
clone_size: -
cdr3_nt: TGTGCCAGCAGCTTAGGGTCAGGGGTAGGGTCACCCCTCCACTTT
cdr3_aa: CASSLGSGVGSPLHF

d_call: TRBD1
j_call: TRBJ2-1
v_call: TRBV2
clone_size: -
cdr3_nt: TGTGCCAGCAGGCAGTTGACAGGGGGATGGTACAATGAGCAGTTCTTC
cdr3_aa: CASRQLTGGWYNEQFF

d_call: TRBD1
j_call: TRBJ2-6
v_call: TRBV19
clone_size: -
cdr3_nt: TGTGCCAGTAGTATCAGCAGGGGGCGTGGGGCCAACGTCCTGACTTTC
cdr3_aa: CASSISRGRGANVLTF

d_call: TRBD1
j_call: TRBJ1-1
v_call: TRBV5-5
clone_size: once
cdr3_nt: TGTGCCAGCAGCTTGGCGGGGACAGGCCTGAACACTGAAGCTTTCTTT
cdr3_aa: CASSLAGTGLNTEAFF

d_call: -
j_call: TRBJ1-2
v_call: TRBV7-9
clone_size: -
cdr3_nt: TGTGCCAGCAGCTTGGGGGCAGACTATGGCTACACCTTC
cdr3_aa: CASSLGADYGYTF

d_call: -
j_call: TRBJ1-5
v_call: TRBV7-7
clone_size: -
cdr3_nt: TGTGCTAGCAGCTTAGCGGCAGATCAGCCCCAGCATTTT
cdr3_aa: CASSLAADQPQHF

d_call: -
j_call: TRBJ2-1
v_call: TRBV4-1
clone_size: -
cdr3_nt: TGCGCCAGCAGCCAGCAGACTAGTGGGGGCAATGAGCAGTTCTTC
cdr3_aa: CASSQQTSGGNEQFF

d_call: -
j_call: TRBJ1-6
v_call: TRBV19
clone_size: -
cdr3_nt: TGTGCCAGTAGTATGGGCCGGGTGGGGGCTAATTCACCCCTCCACTTT
cdr3_aa: CASSMGRVGANSPLHF

d_call: TRBD1
j_call: TRBJ1-1
v_call: TRBV9
clone_size: -
cdr3_nt: TGTGCCAGCAGCGGAAAAGGGGGCATGAACACTGAAGCTTTCTTT
cdr3_aa: CASSGKGGMNTEAFF

d_call: -
j_call: TRBJ2-7
v_call: TRBV19
clone_size: -
cdr3_nt: TGTGCCAGTAGTTCCTCGTACGGCCCAAGCGAGCAGTACTTC
cdr3_aa: CASSSSYGPSEQYF

d_call: -
j_call: TRBJ1-2
v_call: TRBV7-2
clone_size: once
cdr3_nt: TGTGCCAGCAGCAACAGAGCTATATCACCCTATGGCTACACCTTC
cdr3_aa: CASSNRAISPYGYTF

d_call: TRBD1
j_call: TRBJ1-1
v_call: TRBV18
clone_size: -
cdr3_nt: TGTGCCAGCTCACTCCTTGGGACAGGGTCGAGGGGCACTGAAGCTTTCTTT
cdr3_aa: CASSLLGTGSRGTEAFF

d_call: -
j_call: TRBJ1-6
v_call: TRBV9
clone_size: -
cdr3_nt: TGTGCCAGCAGCCAATTCCGAGGGGGTGAGGATTCACCCCTCCACTTT
cdr3_aa: CASSQFRGGEDSPLHF